This T cell receptor beta chain was documented in a study of blood T cell repertoires in COVID-19. Overall study context: Sample material is recorded as cDNA or gDNA derived from T cells, B-cell-depleted T cells, or PBMCs.

In the authors' methods: Estimated nucleated cell counts came from reference gene primer amplification. The data were produced by immunoSEQ multiplex PCR, yet TCRdb's version contains in-frame clones alone and is incomplete. V, J and clone size are taken as reported in that table, and D and trimming were inferred from the DNA itself. Altogether 230,000 or so clones are present, approximately 89% being singletons, with the ten largest covering 4% to 5%. The CDR3 sequence is 15 residues long. CDR1 MNHEY and CDR2 SMNVEV come from the germline V gene (reference sequence). The V segment lost 5 bases and the J segment 2 bases; nucleotides outside the gene matches: 7.

The chain employs TRBV27 and TRBJ2-3; 7 bases fit TRBD1. Sequenced sample: peripheral blood. This TCR was sampled from a woman in her forties who had recovered from COVID-19. CDR3 nucleotides: TGTGCCAGCAGTACCCCGGGACAGATCACAGATACGCAGTATTTT. Translation: CASSTPGQITDTQYF.